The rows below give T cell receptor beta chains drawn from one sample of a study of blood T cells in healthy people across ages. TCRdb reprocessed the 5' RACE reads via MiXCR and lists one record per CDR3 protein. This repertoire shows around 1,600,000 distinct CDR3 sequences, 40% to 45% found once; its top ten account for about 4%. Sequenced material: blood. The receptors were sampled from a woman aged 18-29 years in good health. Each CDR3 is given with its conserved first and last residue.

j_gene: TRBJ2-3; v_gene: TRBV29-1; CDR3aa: CSVSWGTTDTQYF
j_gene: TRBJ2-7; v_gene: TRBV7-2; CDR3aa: CASSRSGRTYEQYF
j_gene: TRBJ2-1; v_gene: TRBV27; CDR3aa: CASSSPLGVLFF
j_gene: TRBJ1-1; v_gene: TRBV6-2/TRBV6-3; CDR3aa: CASSYRPFMNTEAFF
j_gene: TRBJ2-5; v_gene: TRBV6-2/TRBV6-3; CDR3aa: CASSYSSWGEVLETQYF
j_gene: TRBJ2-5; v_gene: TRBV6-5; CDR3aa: CASSYSTSQETQYF
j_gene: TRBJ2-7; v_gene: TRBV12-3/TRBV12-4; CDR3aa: CASSWRWGYEQYF
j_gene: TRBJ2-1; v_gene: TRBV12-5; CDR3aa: CASGLVVTRSYNEQFF
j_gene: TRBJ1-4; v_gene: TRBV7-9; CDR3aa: CASSPRAGLAANEKLFF
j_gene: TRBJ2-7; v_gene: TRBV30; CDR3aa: CAWSVHGTYEQYF
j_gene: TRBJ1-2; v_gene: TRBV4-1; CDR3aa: CASSNTGGKDYGYTF
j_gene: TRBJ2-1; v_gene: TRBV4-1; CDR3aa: CASSHPRGTEQFF
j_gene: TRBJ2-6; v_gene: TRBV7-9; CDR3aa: CASSFWMTGANVLTF
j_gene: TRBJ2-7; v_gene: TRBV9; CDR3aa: CASSSQTSASEQYF
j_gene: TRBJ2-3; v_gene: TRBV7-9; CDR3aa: CASSSREDWHTQYF
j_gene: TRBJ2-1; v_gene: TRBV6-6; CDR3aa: CASSANEQFF
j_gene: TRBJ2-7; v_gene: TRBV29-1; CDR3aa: CSALVSGYEQYF
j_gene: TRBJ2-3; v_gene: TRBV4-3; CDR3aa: CASSQRDPALDTQYF
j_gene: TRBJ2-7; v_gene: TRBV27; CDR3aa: CASSLLGAYEQYF
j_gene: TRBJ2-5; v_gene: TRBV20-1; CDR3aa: CSSKKAFQETQYF
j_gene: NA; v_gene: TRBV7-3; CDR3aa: CASSLTSGREQYF
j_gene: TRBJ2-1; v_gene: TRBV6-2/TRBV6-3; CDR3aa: CASSYLQANIQFF
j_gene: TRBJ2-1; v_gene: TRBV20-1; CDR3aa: CSARDPSGRVSYNEQFF
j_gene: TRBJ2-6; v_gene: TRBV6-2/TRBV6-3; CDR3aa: CASSRQFSGANVLTF
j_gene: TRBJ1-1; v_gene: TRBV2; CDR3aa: CASSGRGYTEAFF
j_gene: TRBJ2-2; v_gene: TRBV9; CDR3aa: CASSTTFSGTPWNTGELFF
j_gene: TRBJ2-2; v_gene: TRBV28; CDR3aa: CASSFPRASERELFF
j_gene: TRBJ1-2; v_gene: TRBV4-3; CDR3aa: CASSHDVAKGGYTF
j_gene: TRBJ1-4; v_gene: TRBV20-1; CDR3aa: CSAREGQNNEKLFF
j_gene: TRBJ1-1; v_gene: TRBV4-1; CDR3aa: CASRDREFGEAFF
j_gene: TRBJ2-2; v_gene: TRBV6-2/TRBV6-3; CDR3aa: CASSPRDFNAGELFF
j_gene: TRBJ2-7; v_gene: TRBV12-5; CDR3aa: CASEGDYSYEQYF
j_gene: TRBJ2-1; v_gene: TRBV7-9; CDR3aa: CASSLGGILFGNEQFF
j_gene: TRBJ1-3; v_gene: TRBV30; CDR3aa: CAWAGTVNTIYF
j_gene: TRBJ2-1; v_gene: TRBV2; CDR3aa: CASDSGVWYEQFF
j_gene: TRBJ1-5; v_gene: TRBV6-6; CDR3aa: CASSYSSGGEHF
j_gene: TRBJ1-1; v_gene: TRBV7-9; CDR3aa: CASSLSVTEAFF
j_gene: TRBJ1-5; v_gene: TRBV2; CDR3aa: CASRGTENQPQHF
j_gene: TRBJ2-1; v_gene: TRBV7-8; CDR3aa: CASSRVYGPDNEQFF
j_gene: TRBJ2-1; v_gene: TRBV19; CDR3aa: CASSMATSGNEQFF
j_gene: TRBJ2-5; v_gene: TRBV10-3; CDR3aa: CAISAGLAGETQYF
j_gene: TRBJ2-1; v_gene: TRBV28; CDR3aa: CASSLGAGVWHEQFF
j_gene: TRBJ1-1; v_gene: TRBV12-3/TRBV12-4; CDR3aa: CASNPDGGPTEAFF
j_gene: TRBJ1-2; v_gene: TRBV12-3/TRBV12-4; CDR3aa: CASSPSRSGYTF
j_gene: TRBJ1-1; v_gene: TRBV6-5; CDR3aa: CASSAVGANTEAFF
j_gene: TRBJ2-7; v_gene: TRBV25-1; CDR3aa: CASRKGQGYYEQYF
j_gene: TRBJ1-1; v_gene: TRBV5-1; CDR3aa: CASSLVLRVRVAPNTEAFF
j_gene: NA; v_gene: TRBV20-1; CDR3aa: CSASVTGVQETQFF
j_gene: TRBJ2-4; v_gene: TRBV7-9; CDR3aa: CASSPTGTGDKNIQYF
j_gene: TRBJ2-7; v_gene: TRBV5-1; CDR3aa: CASSPYGGSYNEQYF
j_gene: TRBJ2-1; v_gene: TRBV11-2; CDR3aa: CASSLGKTAAPSYNEQFF
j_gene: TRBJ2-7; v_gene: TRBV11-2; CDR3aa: CASGDSASYEQYF
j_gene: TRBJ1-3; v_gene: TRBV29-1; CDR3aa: CSVVDVVSGNTIYF
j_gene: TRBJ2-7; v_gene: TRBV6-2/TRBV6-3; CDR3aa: CASSQRKAQYF
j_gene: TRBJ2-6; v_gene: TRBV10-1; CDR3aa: CASSETAPGDAGANVLTF
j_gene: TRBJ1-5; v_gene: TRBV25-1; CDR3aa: CASSEGTDFDQPQHF
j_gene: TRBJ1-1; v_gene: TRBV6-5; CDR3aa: CASSYATGYTEAFF
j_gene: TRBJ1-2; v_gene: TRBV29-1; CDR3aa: CSVDADRSNYGYTF